The source of this T cell receptor beta chain is a study of T cell responses to AZD1222 COVID-19 vaccine. Looking at the study overall: The analysis combined second doses at about 4 or about 12 weeks. The study's findings and limits: Baseline antibody screening turned up just six or seven seropositive AZD1222 recipients. Spike-specific TCR breadth and depth were elevated following two AZD1222 doses. Reportedly, nearly half the spike-specific TCRs target unmutated variant regions.

CDR3 length equals 13 residues. Germline V CDR1 and CDR2: MDHEN, SYDVKM. V gave up 8 bases and J gave up 4 bases, with 12 bases separating them. Data came from immunoSEQ multiplex PCR; TCRdb stores just in-frame clones and leaves some out. The table lists 150,000 or so clones, 90% of them singletons. For this clone: Its antigen is not identified.

V is TRBV28 and J is TRBJ1-5, with a tentative D call TRBD1 (5 bases). The sample was peripheral blood, taken on day 0 of AZD1222 vaccination. The receptor's source is an adult in good health. This CDR3 reads CASGGPINQPQHF. CDR3 nucleotide sequence: TGTGCCAGCGGGGGACCGATAAATCAGCCCCAGCATTTT.